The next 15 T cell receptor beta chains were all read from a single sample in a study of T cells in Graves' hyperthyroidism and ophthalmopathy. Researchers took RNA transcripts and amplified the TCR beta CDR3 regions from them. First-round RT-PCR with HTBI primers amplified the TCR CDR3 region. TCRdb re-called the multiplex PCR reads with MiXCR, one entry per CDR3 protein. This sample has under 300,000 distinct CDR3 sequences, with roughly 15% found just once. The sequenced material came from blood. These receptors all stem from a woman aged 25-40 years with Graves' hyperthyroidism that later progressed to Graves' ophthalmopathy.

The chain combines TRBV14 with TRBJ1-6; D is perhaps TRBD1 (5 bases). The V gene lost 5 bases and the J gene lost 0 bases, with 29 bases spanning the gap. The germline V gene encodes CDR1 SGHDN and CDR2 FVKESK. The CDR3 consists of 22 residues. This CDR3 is CASSEGVAQGRTSSSYNSPLHF. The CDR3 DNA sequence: TGTGCCAGCAGCGAAGGGGTCGCGCAGGGCAGAACCTCAAGCTCCTATAATTCACCCCTCCACTTT.

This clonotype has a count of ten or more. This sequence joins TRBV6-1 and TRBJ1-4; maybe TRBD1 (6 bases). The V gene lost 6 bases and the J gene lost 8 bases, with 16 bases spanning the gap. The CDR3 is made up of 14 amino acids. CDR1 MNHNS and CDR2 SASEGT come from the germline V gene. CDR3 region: CASRTGTTHEKLFF. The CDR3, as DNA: TGTGCCAGCAGGACCGGGACAACCCACGAAAAACTGTTTTTT.

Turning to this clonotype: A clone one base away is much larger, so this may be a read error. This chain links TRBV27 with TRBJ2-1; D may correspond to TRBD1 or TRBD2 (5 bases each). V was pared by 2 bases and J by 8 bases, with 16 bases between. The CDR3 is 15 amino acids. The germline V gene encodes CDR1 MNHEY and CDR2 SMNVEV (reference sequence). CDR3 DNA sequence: TGTGCCAGCAGTTTAGTGGGGACGCCGTACTATGAGCAGTTCTTC. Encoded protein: CASSLVGTPYYEQFF.

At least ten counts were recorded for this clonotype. As DNA, the CDR3 is TGTGCCAGCACTATTGAGGCCAATCAGCCCCAGCATTTT. This translates into CASTIEANQPQHF. The gene calls are TRBV2 and TRBJ1-5; D gene unclear. Looked up from germline, CDR1 is SNHLY and CDR2 is FYNNEI. The CDR3 extends over 13 amino acids. The V and J ends lost 7 bases and 3 bases respectively, with 10 bases between them.

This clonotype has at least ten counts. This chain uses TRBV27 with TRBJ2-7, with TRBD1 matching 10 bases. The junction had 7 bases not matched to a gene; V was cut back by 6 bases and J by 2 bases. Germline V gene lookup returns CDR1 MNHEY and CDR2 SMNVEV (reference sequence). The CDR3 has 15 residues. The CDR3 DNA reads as TGTGCCAGCAGCCGAAGCGACAGGGGGCCCTACGAGCAGTACTTC. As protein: CASSRSDRGPYEQYF.

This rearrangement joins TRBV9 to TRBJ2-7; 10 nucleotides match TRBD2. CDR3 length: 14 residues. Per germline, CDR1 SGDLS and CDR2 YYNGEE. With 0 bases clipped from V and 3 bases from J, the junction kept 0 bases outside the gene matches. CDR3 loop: CASSVGTSGYEQYF. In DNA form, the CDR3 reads TGTGCCAGCAGCGTAGGGACTAGCGGCTACGAGCAGTACTTC. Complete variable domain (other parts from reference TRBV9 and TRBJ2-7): DSGVTQTPKHLITATGQRVTLRCSPRSGDLSVYWYQQSLDQGLQFLIQYYNGEERAKGNILERFSAQQFPDLHSELNLSSLELGDSALYFCASSVGTSGYEQYFGPGTRLTVT.

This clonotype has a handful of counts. As DNA, the CDR3 is TGCGCCAGCCGGGAGGACTTCAGCACAGATACGCAGTATTTT. Residues: CASREDFSTDTQYF. V gene TRBV5-1 combines with J gene TRBJ2-3; 7 bases fit TRBD2. The CDR3 contains 14 residues. The V and J ends lost 7 bases and 0 bases, in that order; junction bases with no gene match: 5. Germline V gives CDR1 SGHRS, CDR2 YFSETQ.

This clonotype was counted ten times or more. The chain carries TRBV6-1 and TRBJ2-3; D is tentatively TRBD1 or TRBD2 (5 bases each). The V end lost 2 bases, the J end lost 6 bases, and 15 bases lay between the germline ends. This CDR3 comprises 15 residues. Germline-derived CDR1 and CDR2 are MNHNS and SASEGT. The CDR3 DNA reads TGTGCCAGCAGTGAAACCCCTAAATGGGGGGATACGCAGTATTTT. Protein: CASSETPKWGDTQYF.

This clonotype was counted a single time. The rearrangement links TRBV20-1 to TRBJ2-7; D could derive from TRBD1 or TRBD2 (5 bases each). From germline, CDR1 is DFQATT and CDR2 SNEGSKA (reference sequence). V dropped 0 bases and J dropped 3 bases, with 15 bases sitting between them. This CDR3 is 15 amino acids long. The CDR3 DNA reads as TGCAGTGCTAGAGATAGCGTAAAGGGGTACTACGAGCAGTACTTC. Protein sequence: CSARDSVKGYYEQYF.

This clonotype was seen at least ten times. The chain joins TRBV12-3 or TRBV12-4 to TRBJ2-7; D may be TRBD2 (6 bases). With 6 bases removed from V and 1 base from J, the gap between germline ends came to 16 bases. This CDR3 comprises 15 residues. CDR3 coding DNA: TGTGCCAGCAGCTCTAATGGACTACCTTCCTACGAGCAGTACTTC. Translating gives CASSSNGLPSYEQYF.

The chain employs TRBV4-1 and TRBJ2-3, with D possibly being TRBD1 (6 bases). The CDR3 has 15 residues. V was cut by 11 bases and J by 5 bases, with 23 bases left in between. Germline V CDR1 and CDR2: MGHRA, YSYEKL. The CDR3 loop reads CAATTGTSRGDTQYF. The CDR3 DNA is TGCGCCGCTACTACCGGGACATCTCGGGGAGATACGCAGTATTTT.

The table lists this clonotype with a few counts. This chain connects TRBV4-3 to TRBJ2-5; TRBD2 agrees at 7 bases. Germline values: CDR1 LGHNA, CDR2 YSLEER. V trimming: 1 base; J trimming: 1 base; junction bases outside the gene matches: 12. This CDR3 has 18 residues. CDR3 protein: CASSQVRLADILQETQYF. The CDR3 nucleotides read TGCGCCAGCAGCCAAGTCCGCCTAGCGGATATACTCCAAGAGACCCAGTACTTC.

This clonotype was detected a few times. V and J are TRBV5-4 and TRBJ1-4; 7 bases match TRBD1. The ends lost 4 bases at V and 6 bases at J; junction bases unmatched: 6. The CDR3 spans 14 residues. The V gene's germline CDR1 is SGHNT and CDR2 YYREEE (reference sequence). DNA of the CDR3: TGTGCCAGCAGCCCTAACAGGGGCGATGAAAAACTGTTTTTT. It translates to CASSPNRGDEKLFF. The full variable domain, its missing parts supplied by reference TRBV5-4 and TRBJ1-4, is ETGVTQSPTHLIKTRGQQVTLRCSSQSGHNTVSWYQQALGQGPQFIFQYYREEENGRGNFPPRFSGLQFPNYSSELNVNALELDDSALYLCASSPNRGDEKLFFGSGTQLSVL.

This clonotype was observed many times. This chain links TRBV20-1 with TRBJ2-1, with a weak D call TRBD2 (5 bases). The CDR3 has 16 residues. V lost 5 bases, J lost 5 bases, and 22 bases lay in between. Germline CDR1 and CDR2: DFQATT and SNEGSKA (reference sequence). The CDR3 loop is CSADPFQELGDNEQFF. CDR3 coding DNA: TGCAGTGCTGACCCCTTCCAGGAACTCGGGGACAATGAGCAGTTCTTC.

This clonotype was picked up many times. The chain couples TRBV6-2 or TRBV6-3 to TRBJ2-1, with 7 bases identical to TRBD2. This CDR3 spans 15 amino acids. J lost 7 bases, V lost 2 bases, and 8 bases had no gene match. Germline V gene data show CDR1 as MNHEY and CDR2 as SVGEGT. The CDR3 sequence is CASSYTFGGSNEQFF. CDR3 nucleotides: TGTGCCAGCAGTTACACCTTCGGCGGGAGTAATGAGCAGTTCTTC.